There are a few counts of the clone carrying this T cell receptor (beta chain). Antigen unknown. The germline gene is not matched at one end of the junction; a read error may be the cause. In the PCR, 60 Vbeta and 13 Jbeta primers were used. Sequenced by immunoSEQ multiplex PCR; TCRdb stores in-frame clones only, minus some. The sample holds under 150,000 clones; 9% to 10% are singletons and the top ten take less than 4%. These data belong to a study of cytomegalovirus exposure and HLA in healthy donors. Whole-study context: From about 179 million T cells, an earlier analysis saw 100 million to 140 million unique TCR beta sequences. Broader study findings: Analysis was performed later, and it showed HLA-associated TCR beta chains to be more clonally expanded than equally common others.

The CDR3 contains 18 residues. CDR1 is SGHDT and CDR2 is YYEEEE in the germline V gene. Sequences were obtained from PBMCs. J is TRBJ1-6 and V is TRBV5-6, with no clear D. This TCR derives from a man under 40 in good health and CMV-seronegative. The CDR3 loop reads CASTLAGRGPESASPLHF. The DNA for the CDR3 is TGTGCCAGCACCTTGGCTGGGCGTGGGCCCGAATCTGCTTCACCCCTCCACTTT.